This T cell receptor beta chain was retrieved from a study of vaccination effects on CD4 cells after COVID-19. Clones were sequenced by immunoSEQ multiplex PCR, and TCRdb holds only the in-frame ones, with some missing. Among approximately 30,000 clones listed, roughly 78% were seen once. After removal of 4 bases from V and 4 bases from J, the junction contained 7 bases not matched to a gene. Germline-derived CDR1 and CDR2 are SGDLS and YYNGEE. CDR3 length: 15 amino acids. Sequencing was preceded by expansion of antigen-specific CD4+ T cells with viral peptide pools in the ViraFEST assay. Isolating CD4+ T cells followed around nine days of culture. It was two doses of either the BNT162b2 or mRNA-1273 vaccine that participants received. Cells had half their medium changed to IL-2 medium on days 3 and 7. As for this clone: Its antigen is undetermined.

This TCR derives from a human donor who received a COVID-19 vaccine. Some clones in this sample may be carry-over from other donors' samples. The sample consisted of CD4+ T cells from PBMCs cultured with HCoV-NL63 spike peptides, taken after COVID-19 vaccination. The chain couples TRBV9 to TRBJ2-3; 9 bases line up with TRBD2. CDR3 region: CASSLSGGSSDTQYF. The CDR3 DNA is TGTGCCAGCAGCCTCAGCGGGGGGAGCTCAGATACGCAGTATTTT.